The sequence of this T cell receptor beta chain was determined in a study of Graves' ophthalmopathy and Graves' hyperthyroidism. Patients in the hyperthyroidism group, adults aged 18 to 65, were newly diagnosed, under 2 months' duration. Other autoimmune disease, uncontrolled infection, pregnancy and lactation led to exclusion. Clinicians made diagnoses from clinical symptoms, serum thyroxine, TRAb, thyroid ultrasound and orbital computed tomography. Broader study findings: Ophthalmopathy progression predictions by the model showed 72.22% specificity and approximately 67% sensitivity.

RNA transcripts were the template, and TCR beta CDR3 regions were amplified from them. HTBI primers served in a first-round RT-PCR, which a second-round multiplex PCR followed. MiXCR, applied by TCRdb to the multiplex PCR reads, yields one record per CDR3 protein. Among over a million distinct CDR3 sequences listed, roughly two fifths were seen once. In the case of this clonotype: As yet, its antigen is unknown.

Germline loops: CDR1 SGHDN, CDR2 FVKESK. CDR3 length equals 14 residues. Trimming removed 2 bases from V and 3 bases from J, with 11 bases in between. Input material: peripheral blood or thyroid tissue (not recorded which). The rearrangement uses TRBV14 and TRBJ2-7, with D maybe TRBD2 (5 bases). This clonotype originated in an adult man with Graves' hyperthyroidism. The CDR3 sequence is CASSQYLGSYEQYF. The CDR3 DNA is TGTGCCAGCAGCCAATATTTAGGGAGCTACGAGCAGTACTTC. Full variable domain (missing parts from reference TRBV14 and TRBJ2-7): EAGVTQFPSHSVIEKGQTVTLRCDPISGHDNLYWYRRVMGKEIKFLLHFVKESKQDESGMPNNRFLAERTGGTYSTLKVQPAELEDSGVYFCASSQYLGSYEQYFGPGTRLTVT.